These 28 T cell receptor beta chains share one sample of origin, sequenced in a study of CD8+ T cells in alopecia areata. It was cDNA, reverse transcribed from extracted RNA, that served as the sequencing template. Profiled with immunoSEQ multiplex PCR; TCRdb holds only in-frame clones, not every one. The table has approximately 59,000 clones, under 55% seen once. The sequencing used CD8+ T cells sorted from blood, collected at week 0. The source is a human donor with alopecia areata.

The chain is built from TRBV7-9 and TRBJ2-1; D tentatively fits TRBD1 or TRBD2 (5 bases each). V lost 10 bases and J 2 bases, leaving 21 bases between the germline ends. Germline V gives CDR1 SEHNR, CDR2 FQNEAQ (reference sequence). The CDR3 length is 16 residues. The CDR3 protein is CATSRDGDGAYNEQFF. The CDR3, as DNA: TGTGCCACTAGTCGCGACGGGGACGGTGCCTACAATGAGCAGTTCTTC.

This sequence joins TRBV29-1 and TRBJ2-1, with 13 bases aligning to TRBD2. Trimming at V came to 1 base and at J to 5 bases, leaving 5 bases not matched to a gene. Germline CDR1 and CDR2: SQVTM and ANQGSEA. There are 16 residues in the CDR3. The CDR3 nucleotides are TGCAGCGTTGAAGCCGGGACTAGCGGGAACGACAATGAGCAGTTCTTC. Translating it yields CSVEAGTSGNDNEQFF.

The chain has TRBV29-1 and TRBJ1-1; 7 bases fit TRBD1. This CDR3 is built from 13 residues. The V and J ends lost 7 bases and 6 bases, in that order; junction bases with no gene match: 11. Per germline, CDR1 SQVTM and CDR2 ANQGSEA. CDR3 in DNA: TGCAGCGCTGGCGCGACAGGGACCTCTGAAGCTTTCTTT. Protein sequence: CSAGATGTSEAFF.

The sample holds a few counts of this clone. V and J are TRBV19 and TRBJ1-5, with TRBD1 matching 8 bases. This CDR3 contains 15 residues. Germline CDR1 and CDR2: LNHDA and SQIVND (reference sequence). Trimming took 3 bases from V and 7 from J; bases not matched to a gene: 8. The CDR3 loop is CASSMGTGGGQPQHF. The CDR3 bases are TGTGCCAGTAGTATGGGCACAGGGGGGGGCCAGCCCCAGCATTTT.

The chain joins TRBV19 to TRBJ2-1; tentatively, D is TRBD2 (6 bases). Trimming removed 3 bases at V and 8 bases at J, with 11 bases between. Germline lookup yields CDR1 LNHDA and CDR2 SQIVND (reference sequence). This CDR3 spans 13 amino acids. Written as DNA, the CDR3 is TGTGCCAGTAGTATGGGACTTTACGATGAGCAGTTCTTC. This codes for CASSMGLYDEQFF.

CDR3 in amino acids: CASSFGTSGSYEQYF. As DNA, the CDR3 is TGTGCCAGCAGCTTCGGGACTAGCGGTTCCTACGAGCAGTACTTC. V is TRBV5-6 and J is TRBJ2-7, with 11 nucleotides matching TRBD2. The length of the CDR3 is 15 residues. The ends lost 2 bases at V and 1 base at J; junction bases unmatched: 2. Germline-derived CDR1 and CDR2 are SGHDT and YYEEEE. Supplemented by reference TRBV5-6 and TRBJ2-7, the full variable domain reads DAGVTQSPTHLIKTRGQQVTLRCSPKSGHDTVSWYQQALGQGPQFIFQYYEEEERQRGNFPDRFSGHQFPNYSSELNVNALLLGDSALYLCASSFGTSGSYEQYFGPGTRLTVT.

The chain joins TRBV28 to TRBJ2-1; D gene ambiguous. This CDR3 spans 12 amino acids. Trimming removed 2 bases from V and 6 bases from J, with 5 bases in between. CDR1 is MDHEN, CDR2 SYDVKM, per germline. The CDR3 protein is CASSLVANEQFF. In DNA, the CDR3 is TGTGCCAGCAGTTTAGTGGCCAATGAGCAGTTCTTC.

The chain has TRBV4-3 and TRBJ2-2; D ambiguous. The V end was cut by 1 base, the J end by 8 bases, with 5 bases between. This CDR3 comprises 12 residues. The germline V gene has CDR1 LGHNA and CDR2 YSLEER. The CDR3: CASSQVEGELFF. CDR3 DNA sequence: TGCGCCAGCAGCCAAGTGGAAGGGGAGCTGTTTTTT.

V and J are TRBV7-2 and TRBJ1-1; D gene ambiguous. Germline loops: CDR1 SGHTA, CDR2 FQGNSA. V was clipped by 3 bases and J by 1 base, with 6 bases between them. CDR3 length: 13 amino acids. The CDR3: CASSFPSNTEAFF. The DNA of the CDR3 is TGTGCCAGCAGCTTCCCCTCGAACACTGAAGCTTTCTTT.

This clone occurred a few times. The chain joins TRBV27 to TRBJ1-1, with D tentatively TRBD1 (5 bases). The germline gives CDR1 MNHEY, CDR2 SMNVEV (reference sequence). The CDR3 is 11 amino acids. The germline V and J ends were trimmed by 7 bases and 5 bases, with 8 bases remaining between them. The DNA for the CDR3 is TGTGCCAGCAAGGGGAGTACTGAAGCTTTCTTT. Translation: CASKGSTEAFF.

The chain joins TRBV29-1 to TRBJ2-7; weak D call: TRBD1 (5 bases). CDR3 length: 12 residues. V was shortened by 7 bases and J by 2 bases, with 12 bases between the two germline ends. The germline CDR1 and CDR2 sequences are SQVTM and ANQGSEA. The CDR3 DNA sequence: TGCAGCGCCGGCAGACAGCCCTACGAGCAGTACTTC. Encoded protein: CSAGRQPYEQYF.

The V call is TRBV27, the J call TRBJ2-7; no clear D. CDR3 length: 14 amino acids. Germline CDR1 is MNHEY and CDR2 is SMNVEV (reference sequence). V shed 6 bases and J shed 2 bases, with 14 bases lying between them. CDR3 sequence: CASSTATETYEQYF. CDR3 coding DNA: TGTGCCAGCAGCACCGCTACGGAAACCTACGAGCAGTACTTC.

The gene calls are TRBV27 and TRBJ2-7; D tentatively fits TRBD1 or TRBD2 (5 bases each). V was trimmed by 5 bases and J by 5 bases, leaving 28 bases between them. Germline CDR1 is MNHEY and CDR2 is SMNVEV (reference sequence). The CDR3 has 18 amino acids. The CDR3 sequence: CASSRLGAGNFLDHEQYF. The CDR3 region has the DNA TGTGCCAGCAGTCGCCTCGGGGCAGGGAACTTCCTTGACCACGAGCAGTACTTC.

This clone was seen many times. This sequence joins TRBV7-9 and TRBJ1-5; D unresolved. Germline lookup yields CDR1 SEHNR and CDR2 FQNEAQ (reference sequence). V lost 5 bases, J lost 1 base, and 9 bases lay in between. There are 14 residues in the CDR3. CDR3 sequence reads: CASSKGGSNQPQHF. CDR3 in DNA: TGTGCCAGCAGCAAGGGTGGGAGCAATCAGCCCCAGCATTTT. Full variable domain (rest looked up from reference TRBV7-9 and TRBJ1-5): DTGVSQNPRHKITKRGQNVTFRCDPISEHNRLYWYRQTLGQGPEFLTYFQNEAQLEKSRLLSDRFSAERPKGSFSTLEIQRTEQGDSAMYLCASSKGGSNQPQHFGDGTRLSIL.

This clone was picked up a small number of times. This chain connects TRBV29-1 to TRBJ2-2, with 7 bases aligning to TRBD1. Looked up from germline, CDR1 is SQVTM and CDR2 is ANQGSEA. Losses at the gene ends were 6 bases for V and 7 bases for J; bases not matched to a gene: 11. The CDR3 is made up of 14 amino acids. The CDR3 coding sequence is TGCAGCGTCCTTGGGACAGTCGAGGTCGGGGAGCTGTTTTTT. Residues: CSVLGTVEVGELFF.

V is TRBV2 and J is TRBJ1-5; D call uncertain. Germline values: CDR1 SNHLY, CDR2 FYNNEI. The CDR3 length is 14 residues. V was pared by 2 bases and J by 3 bases, with 8 bases between. The CDR3 region is CASSEIQFNQPQHF. In DNA form, the CDR3 reads TGTGCCAGCAGTGAAATACAGTTCAATCAGCCCCAGCATTTT.

The chain is built from TRBV5-1 and TRBJ2-1; D not resolved. Looked up from germline, CDR1 is SGHRS and CDR2 is YFSETQ. Trimming shortened V by 4 bases and J by 8 bases, and 10 bases separated the two germline ends. The CDR3 has 12 amino acids. CDR3 nucleotide sequence: TGCGCCAGCAGCCCGATCGCGGATGAGCAGTTCTTC. Amino acids: CASSPIADEQFF.

This chain connects TRBV7-6 to TRBJ2-1; 10 bases map to TRBD2. V lost 0 bases and J lost 4; bases outside the gene matches: 3. Germline values: CDR1 SGHVS, CDR2 FNYEAQ. This CDR3 contains 16 residues. CDR3 residues: CASSLAASGRYNEQFF. CDR3 in DNA: TGTGCCAGCAGCTTAGCCGCTAGCGGGAGATACAATGAGCAGTTCTTC.

V and J are TRBV27 and TRBJ2-7; TRBD2 agrees at 9 bases. The CDR3 runs 15 residues. The germline gives CDR1 MNHEY, CDR2 SMNVEV (reference sequence). Trimming at V came to 4 bases and at J to 5 bases, leaving 9 bases not matched to a gene. The CDR3 sequence: CASSSPSGAPHEQYF. CDR3 in DNA: TGTGCCAGCAGTTCCCCTAGCGGGGCCCCGCACGAGCAGTACTTC.

CDR3 sequence reads: CASSPGTGITDTQYF. The DNA for the CDR3 is TGTGCCAGCAGCCCCGGGACAGGGATAACAGATACGCAGTATTTT. The chain carries TRBV6-5 and TRBJ2-3; TRBD1 matches 9 bases. CDR1 is MNHEY and CDR2 is SVGAGI in the germline V gene. V shed 6 bases, J shed 3 bases, and the junction held 7 bases outside the gene matches. CDR3 size: 15 residues.

The J gene is TRBJ1-2, the V gene TRBV6-5; D gene ambiguous. V was clipped by 0 bases and J by 3 bases, with 5 bases between them. The CDR3 has 13 residues. The germline V gene encodes CDR1 MNHEY and CDR2 SVGAGI. CDR3 loop: CASSYSAYYGYTF. CDR3 nucleotides: TGTGCCAGCAGTTACTCGGCCTACTATGGCTACACCTTC.

The chain employs TRBV4-1 and TRBJ2-7; the D is unclear. V lost 1 base, J lost 1 base, and 5 bases lay in between. The CDR3 is made up of 13 amino acids. Germline V gene data show CDR1 as MGHRA and CDR2 as YSYEKL. The CDR3 spells CASSQGHSYEQYF. The CDR3 DNA reads as TGCGCCAGCAGCCAAGGACATTCCTACGAGCAGTACTTC.

This CDR3 reads CASSQGTATGANVLTF. The CDR3 DNA reads TGCGCCAGCAGCCAAGGAACCGCGACGGGGGCCAACGTCCTGACTTTC. The chain joins TRBV4-3 to TRBJ2-6; no firm D call. This CDR3 has 16 amino acids. Germline V lookup: CDR1 LGHNA, CDR2 YSLEER. V lost 1 base to trimming and J lost 4 bases, with 11 bases between them.

DNA for the CDR3: TGCAGCGTCGACCCTACAGGGCAGTATGGCTACACCTTC. Protein sequence: CSVDPTGQYGYTF. This chain uses TRBV29-1 with TRBJ1-2; tentative D call: TRBD1 (6 bases). CDR1 is SQVTM and CDR2 is ANQGSEA in the germline V gene. V lost 6 bases, J lost 5 bases, and 16 bases lay in between. This CDR3 is built from 13 residues.

The V and J genes are TRBV29-1 and TRBJ2-3; D unclear. Trimming took 2 bases from V and 7 from J, leaving 25 bases between them. Per the germline V gene, CDR1 is SQVTM and CDR2 is ANQGSEA. The CDR3 runs to 17 residues. CDR3 nucleotides: TGCAGCGTTGAATTGTTGCCCCGGACCCGACCGGGTAATACGCAGTATTTT. Encoded protein: CSVELLPRTRPGNTQYF.

This chain connects TRBV6-5 to TRBJ1-5; 7 bases line up with TRBD1. The CDR3 loop spans 15 amino acids. J gave up 8 bases and V 2 bases, and 9 bases lay outside the gene matches. Germline V gene sequence: CDR1 MNHEY, CDR2 SVGAGI. In nucleotides, the CDR3 is TGTGCCAGCAGTTACACAGGGGCGGCCTCGGAGCCCCAGCATTTT. Translated, it gives CASSYTGAASEPQHF.

The table lists this clone with a few counts. The chain is built from TRBV29-1 and TRBJ2-1; TRBD2 aligns across 12 bases. From germline, CDR1 is SQVTM and CDR2 ANQGSEA. With 7 bases clipped from V and 6 bases from J, the junction kept 7 bases outside the gene matches. This CDR3 spans 14 amino acids. The CDR3 DNA sequence: TGCAGCGGCCAGACTAGCGGGAGACCCAATGAGCAGTTCTTC. It specifies CSGQTSGRPNEQFF.

V gene TRBV29-1 combines with J gene TRBJ2-7; the D gene is possibly TRBD2 (6 bases). Germline assignment: CDR1 SQVTM and CDR2 ANQGSEA. V was clipped by 4 bases and J by 6 bases, with 13 bases between them. This CDR3 is 12 amino acids long. In DNA form, the CDR3 reads TGCAGCGTTGTTGGTCGGAGGGCCGAGCAGTACTTC. Protein: CSVVGRRAEQYF.